This T cell receptor beta chain was retrieved from a study of blood T cell repertoires in COVID-19. About the research overall: Samples of COVID-19 (acute and convalescent) were obtained from the United States, Italy and Spain. T cells, B-cell-depleted T cells, or PBMCs provided the cDNA or gDNA that served as material.

V was trimmed by 3 bases and J by 2 bases, leaving 7 bases between them. CDR3 length: 13 amino acids. The germline V gene has CDR1 LNHDA and CDR2 SQIVND (reference sequence). The Seattle site enrolled patients during active infection and followed them longitudinally. In the original processing: The assay estimated nucleated cells by amplifying reference gene primers. Some clones are missing from TCRdb's copy, which holds only in-frame ones; the method was immunoSEQ multiplex PCR. From that table come the V and J calls and clone size; the DNA was used to work out D and trimming. The sample shows 300,000 to 400,000 clones, around 90% of them seen only once.

The sample comprised peripheral blood. The rearrangement joins TRBV19 to TRBJ1-2; D remains ambiguous. This receptor was obtained from a woman between 25 and 40 years old with COVID-19, enrolled during active disease. The CDR3 DNA reads as TGTGCCAGTAGTATGGTAGTCAACTATGGCTACACCTTC. This sequence encodes CASSMVVNYGYTF.